The 2 T cell receptor beta chains presented below share a single source sample, sequenced in a study of patients and donors after allogeneic stem cell transplantation (TCRdb year 2020). The library was built by means of RT-PCR. Sequencing took place on a NextSeq 550. Using fastp trimming at Q25 and MiXCR clonotype assembly, TCRdb reanalyzed the public sequencing data and kept in-frame beta chains. Under each unique CDR3 protein, matching rows form one entry showing the most common genes and DNA. The sample yields around 70,000 distinct CDR3 sequences; about a quarter were counted once. The biggest ten clones account for around 27% of the sample. Sequencing was done on a sample of blood, either unsorted or a sorted T cell fraction (not recorded which). All receptors come from a human donor who was either an allogeneic HSCT recipient or a stem cell or donor lymphocyte infusion donor (not recorded which). It is not recorded whose cells these are; they may come from a transplant donor.

This clonotype was picked up many times. The rearrangement uses TRBV7-9 and TRBJ1-1, with D possibly TRBD1 on 6 matching bases. Between the trimmed V and J ends, which lost 0 bases and 6 bases, there was a span of 11 bases. The CDR3 spans 14 residues. Germline V gives CDR1 SEHNR, CDR2 FQNEAQ (reference sequence). The CDR3 reads CASSLADRPSEAFF. CDR3 DNA: TGTGCCAGCAGCTTAGCGGACAGACCTTCTGAAGCTTTCTTT.

This clonotype occurred a few times. The gene calls are TRBV7-2 and TRBJ1-4, with D tentatively TRBD1 (5 bases). V was cut by 5 bases and J by 8 bases, with 27 bases left in between. This CDR3 has 18 residues. In germline, CDR1 is SGHTA, CDR2 FQGNSA. The CDR3 region has the DNA TGTGCCAGCAGCCTTCATATGGTGGCAGACAGAGAGGGGGAAAAACTGTTTTTT. This sequence encodes CASSLHMVADREGEKLFF. Full variable domain (rest looked up from reference TRBV7-2 and TRBJ1-4): GAGVSQSPSNKVTEKGKDVELRCDPISGHTALYWYRQSLGQGLEFLIYFQGNSAPDKSGLPSDRFSAERTGGSVSTLTIQRTQQEDSAVYLCASSLHMVADREGEKLFFGSGTQLSVL.